The TCR beta chain under discussion was sequenced for a study of T cell changes during pregnancy in multiple sclerosis. Generated by immunoSEQ multiplex PCR, the TCRdb table keeps only in-frame clones and is missing some. Altogether about 52,000 clones are present, around nine tenths being singletons, with the ten largest covering 0.37%. The V gene's germline CDR1 is MDHEN and CDR2 SYDVKM. The V and J ends lost 3 bases and 8 bases respectively, with 10 bases between them. This CDR3 region has 12 residues. The sequences come from CD4+ T cells from peripheral blood mononuclear cells, collected before pregnancy. V usage is TRBV28 and J usage is TRBJ1-1; possibly TRBD1 for D (6 bases). The TCR sequence derives from a female donor with multiple sclerosis, enrolled in a pregnancy study. In DNA, the CDR3 is TGTGCCAGCAGTTTGGGGGCCGGCGAAGCTTTCTTT. Translating it yields CASSLGAGEAFF.